A selection of T cell receptor beta chains follows, all from one sample in a study of blood T cell repertoires in COVID-19. The data were produced by immunoSEQ multiplex PCR, yet TCRdb's version contains in-frame clones alone and is incomplete. The sample yields 73,000 or so clones, more than 80% seen once. What was sequenced was peripheral blood. These receptors were taken from a man aged 25-45 years with acute or convalescent COVID-19. The CDR3 runs from the conserved cysteine through the conserved F or W. A D gene is named only where the DNA matches it firmly. A clone size is listed for some rows: how often the clone was seen (once, few, many), or a class if it is expanded.

J gene,V gene,clone size,D gene,CDR3 protein,CDR3 DNA
TRBJ2-5,TRBV7-3,NA,TRBD1,CASSLAGGFETQYF,TGTGCCAGCAGCTTAGCAGGGGGCTTTGAGACCCAGTACTTC
TRBJ2-1,TRBV21-1,NA,NA,CASSTHGRGQGANEQFF,TGTGCCAGCAGCACCCACGGCAGAGGACAGGGCGCCAATGAGCAGTTCTTC
TRBJ1-2,TRBV18,NA,TRBD1,CASSLGQGAHYGYTF,TGTGCCAGCTCCCTGGGACAGGGAGCTCACTATGGCTACACCTTC
TRBJ2-1,TRBV19,NA,TRBD2,CASSMGGNEQFF,TGTGCCAGTAGTATGGGGGGGAATGAGCAGTTCTTC
TRBJ1-1,TRBV7-2,few,NA,CASSLTRGQNTEAFF,TGTGCCAGCAGCTTAACCCGCGGACAGAACACTGAAGCTTTCTTT
TRBJ2-5,TRBV4-1,NA,TRBD2,CASSQDLGGRGRETQYF,TGCGCCAGCAGCCAAGATCTGGGTGGGCGGGGGAGAGAGACCCAGTACTTC
TRBJ2-7,TRBV5-6,NA,TRBD2,CASSLGQGGLAGDEQYF,TGTGCCAGCAGCTTGGGCCAGGGGGGTCTAGCGGGAGACGAGCAGTACTTC
TRBJ2-3,TRBV18,NA,TRBD2,CASSPPTSGSGADTQYF,TGTGCCAGCTCACCACCGACTAGCGGGAGTGGGGCAGATACGCAGTATTTT
TRBJ2-3,TRBV10-2,NA,NA,CASGTPPSF,TGCGCCAGCGGGACTCCCCCGTCTTTT
TRBJ1-1,TRBV30,NA,NA,CAWVQDILKGHTEAFF,TGTGCCTGGGTACAGGACATACTCAAAGGGCATACTGAAGCTTTCTTT
TRBJ1-5,TRBV28,few,NA,CASSPAIGAHPPHF,TGTGCCAGCAGCCCGGCGATCGGAGCCCACCCTCCCCATTTT
TRBJ1-4,TRBV19,NA,TRBD1,CASSDRGEKLFF,TGTGCCAGTAGTGACAGGGGTGAAAAACTGTTTTTT
TRBJ2-7,TRBV7-8,NA,NA,CASSIGHAYEQYF,TGTGCCAGCAGCATAGGACATGCCTACGAGCAGTACTTC
TRBJ1-2,TRBV24-1,NA,TRBD1,CATSDRGQGRGYTF,TGTGCCACCAGTGACCGCGGACAGGGTAGAGGCTACACCTTC
TRBJ1-5,TRBV9,NA,TRBD1,CASSPGTVGNQPQHF,TGTGCCAGCAGCCCCGGGACAGTCGGCAATCAGCCCCAGCATTTT
TRBJ2-1,TRBV6-1,NA,TRBD1,CASSEGQGSYNEQFF,TGTGCCAGCAGTGAAGGACAGGGTTCCTACAATGAGCAGTTCTTC
TRBJ2-7,TRBV5-1,NA,NA,CASSLPTGDYEQYF,TGCGCCAGCAGCTTGCCGACAGGAGACTACGAGCAGTACTTC
TRBJ2-7,TRBV10-3,NA,TRBD1,CAISESKDRAKQYF,TGTGCCATCAGTGAGTCGAAAGACAGGGCTAAGCAGTACTTC
TRBJ2-7,TRBV21-1,NA,NA,CASSKTSGPYEQYF,TGTGCCAGCAGCAAGACTAGCGGGCCTTACGAGCAGTACTTC
TRBJ1-6,TRBV15,NA,TRBD1,CATSPRDSGSSYNSPLHF,TGTGCCACCAGCCCCCGGGACAGTGGAAGCTCCTATAATTCACCCCTCCACTTT
TRBJ2-2,TRBV29-1,once,NA,CSVHDNDAGELFF,TGCAGCGTTCATGACAACGACGCCGGGGAGCTGTTTTTT
TRBJ2-7,TRBV30,NA,NA,CAWGTYEQYF,TGTGCCTGGGGCACTTACGAGCAGTACTTC
TRBJ2-5,TRBV28,NA,TRBD1,CASSSPGQGSMTQYF,TGTGCCAGCAGTTCTCCGGGACAGGGGTCAATGACCCAGTACTTC
TRBJ2-7,TRBV6-1,NA,TRBD1,CASSEGQMRDEQYF,TGTGCCAGCAGTGAGGGACAGATGCGCGACGAGCAGTACTTC
TRBJ2-7,TRBV3-1/TRBV3-2,NA,NA,CASSQATGSEYEQYF,TGTGCCAGCAGCCAAGCAACTGGTAGTGAATACGAGCAGTACTTC
TRBJ1-2,TRBV5-1,NA,TRBD1,CASSEGQYGYTF,TGCGCCAGCAGCGAGGGACAGTATGGCTACACCTTC
TRBJ2-1,TRBV3-1/TRBV3-2,NA,NA,CASRGGPGEDNEQFF,TGTGCCAGCAGGGGCGGGCCCGGTGAGGACAATGAGCAGTTCTTC
TRBJ2-7,TRBV29-1,once,TRBD2,CSVLAGGTDGEQYF,TGCAGCGTCTTAGCGGGAGGGACGGACGGGGAGCAGTACTTC
TRBJ1-2,TRBV6-5,NA,TRBD1,CASSPGGPYGYTF,TGTGCCTCCAGCCCAGGGGGCCCCTATGGCTACACCTTC
TRBJ2-7,TRBV6-2/TRBV6-3,few,TRBD2,CASSYSSGATYEQYF,TGTGCCAGCAGTTATTCAAGCGGGGCGACCTACGAGCAGTACTTC
TRBJ1-6,TRBV10-2,NA,TRBD1,CASSVRQGESPLHF,TGCGCCAGCAGTGTAAGACAGGGAGAGTCACCCCTCCACTTT
TRBJ1-5,TRBV19,NA,TRBD1,CASSIGQGVNQPQHF,TGTGCCAGTAGTATCGGACAGGGAGTAAATCAGCCCCAGCATTTT
TRBJ2-7,TRBV5-5,NA,TRBD2,CASSGTSLTYTLPYEQYF,TGTGCCAGCAGCGGGACTAGCTTAACGTATACTCTTCCGTACGAGCAGTACTTC
TRBJ2-4,TRBV11-2,NA,TRBD2,CASSLGSGLAGGNIQYF,TGTGCCAGCAGCTTAGGGTCGGGACTAGCGGGAGGAAACATTCAGTACTTC
TRBJ2-3,TRBV4-3,NA,NA,CASSQETGSGDTQYF,TGCGCCAGCAGCCAAGAAACCGGGAGCGGAGATACGCAGTATTTT
TRBJ2-5,TRBV7-2,NA,TRBD2,CASSWGLAGAQLGETQYF,TGTGCCAGCAGCTGGGGACTAGCGGGAGCCCAGTTAGGAGAGACCCAGTACTTC
TRBJ1-2,TRBV30,NA,NA,CACIPGYTF,TGTGCCTGCATCCCCGGCTACACCTTC
TRBJ2-4,TRBV5-4,once,TRBD1,CASSSDRDKNIQYF,TGTGCCAGCAGCTCTGACAGGGACAAAAACATTCAGTACTTC
TRBJ1-4,TRBV6-5,NA,NA,CASSRGAPTNEKLFF,TGTGCCAGCAGTCGGGGGGCGCCTACTAATGAAAAACTGTTTTTT
TRBJ1-2,TRBV3-1/TRBV3-2,NA,NA,CASRVRSRYGYTF,TGTGCCAGCAGGGTGCGGTCCCGCTATGGCTACACCTTC
TRBJ1-6,TRBV30,NA,NA,CAWTLNSPLHF,TGTGCCTGGACTCTTAATTCACCCCTCCACTTT
TRBJ1-2,TRBV6-5,NA,NA,CASSRGQPTGYTF,TGTGCCAGCAGTCGTGGACAGCCCACAGGCTACACCTTC
TRBJ1-3,TRBV28,NA,NA,CASRNRDKSGNTIYF,TGTGCCAGCAGAAACCGGGACAAATCTGGAAACACCATATATTTT
TRBJ2-7,TRBV24-1,NA,NA,CATSPHEGAYEQYF,TGTGCCACCAGTCCACACGAAGGAGCCTACGAGCAGTACTTC